What follows are 15 T cell receptor beta chains derived from one specimen sequenced in a study of blood T cell repertoires in COVID-19. The table came from immunoSEQ multiplex PCR; TCRdb's copy has only in-frame clones and leaves some out. Of around 56,000 clones in the sample, about 89% are singletons; the top ten hold roughly 20%. The specimen was peripheral blood. The receptors originated from a human donor in a cohort sampled during active COVID-19.

The chain employs TRBV10-3 and TRBJ2-3, with TRBD1 matching 10 bases. Germline CDR1 ENHRY, CDR2 SYGVKD. V was clipped by 0 bases and J by 3 bases; unmatched bases: 3. This CDR3 region has 16 residues. Written as DNA, the CDR3 is TGTGCCATCAGTGAGTCGAGGACAGGGGGGACAGATACGCAGTATTTT. Encoded protein: CAISESRTGGTDTQYF.

The chain carries TRBV15 and TRBJ1-2; possibly TRBD1 for D (5 bases). Trimming removed 0 bases from V and 4 bases from J, with 12 bases in between. Germline loops: CDR1 LNHNV, CDR2 YYDKDF (reference sequence). The CDR3 is made up of 15 amino acids. As DNA, the CDR3 is TGTGCCACCAGCAGAGAGGCAGCCGGGGGCTATGGCTACACCTTC. Its protein is CATSREAAGGYGYTF. Together with reference TRBV15 and TRBJ1-2, the CDR3 gives the full variable domain: DAMVIQNPRYQVTQFGKPVTLSCSQTLNHNVMYWYQQKSSQAPKLLFHYYDKDFNNEADTPDNFQSRRPNTSFCFLDIRSPGLGDTAMYLCATSREAAGGYGYTFGSGTRLTVV.

The V and J genes are TRBV5-1 and TRBJ2-4; 9 bases align to TRBD1. Trimming removed 2 bases from V and 8 bases from J; junction bases left unmatched: 8. The CDR3 has 15 amino acids. Germline V gene data show CDR1 as SGHRS and CDR2 as YFSETQ. The CDR3 nucleotides are TGCGCCAGCAGCTTCTTTGGACAGGGGCTAGACATTCAGTACTTC. The encoded protein is CASSFFGQGLDIQYF.

The chain has TRBV27 and TRBJ2-5, with a possible D match to TRBD2 (7 bases). Germline V gene sequence: CDR1 MNHEY, CDR2 SMNVEV (reference sequence). CDR3 length: 16 amino acids. The V and J ends lost 1 base and 5 bases respectively, with 17 bases between them. CDR3 nucleotides: TGTGCCAGCAGTTTATACTCCGGGGGGCGGAGGGAGACCCAGTACTTC. Protein: CASSLYSGGRRETQYF.

CDR3 nucleotides: TGTGCCAGCAGCCCGACTAGAGCAGATACGCAGTATTTT. Translating it yields CASSPTRADTQYF. The J gene is TRBJ2-3, the V gene TRBV11-1, with D possibly being TRBD2 (6 bases). Trimming cost V 5 bases and J 4 bases, with 10 bases left between them. The CDR3 is 13 residues long. Germline lookup yields CDR1 SGHAT and CDR2 FQDESV (reference sequence).

In this sample, this clone turned up once. The V gene is TRBV11-3, the J gene TRBJ2-2; weak D call: TRBD1 (9 bases). The germline V gene encodes CDR1 SGHNT and CDR2 YENEEA. The CDR3 runs 18 residues. Trimming cost V 4 bases and J 0 bases, with 18 bases left between them. The CDR3 bases are TGTGCCAGCAGCTCGGGGGGGACAGGGTACGCGAACACCGGGGAGCTGTTTTTT. It codes for CASSSGGTGYANTGELFF.

This chain connects TRBV19 to TRBJ1-6; no clear D. V was trimmed by 10 bases and J by 7 bases, leaving 17 bases between them. This CDR3 is built from 14 residues. The germline V gene encodes CDR1 LNHDA and CDR2 SQIVND (reference sequence). The CDR3 loop reads CATAPRVINSPLHF. Here the CDR3 DNA reads TGTGCCACCGCCCCTCGAGTAATAAATTCACCCCTCCACTTT.

This clone was observed a single time. J is TRBJ1-1 and V is TRBV5-1; 10 bases align to TRBD1. This CDR3 contains 16 residues. Per germline, CDR1 SGHRS and CDR2 YFSETQ. V shed 2 bases and J 7 bases; nucleotides not matched to a gene: 11. Here the CDR3 reads CASSLDRGHSDYEAFF. The CDR3 DNA sequence: TGCGCCAGCAGCTTAGACAGGGGGCACTCAGATTATGAAGCTTTCTTT.

DNA for the CDR3: TGCAGTGCTAGTAGGGCGGGGGGCCGGAATGAGCAGTTCTTC. As protein: CSASRAGGRNEQFF. This sequence joins TRBV20-1 and TRBJ2-1; 8 positions match TRBD2. After removal of 3 bases from V and 7 bases from J, the junction contained 8 bases not matched to a gene. Looked up from germline, CDR1 is DFQATT and CDR2 is SNEGSKA (reference sequence). The CDR3 consists of 14 residues.

The chain's CDR3 is CASSLGTSGATDTQYF. In DNA form, the CDR3 reads TGCGCCAGCAGCCTAGGGACTAGCGGGGCCACAGATACGCAGTATTTT. The chain is built from TRBV5-1 and TRBJ2-3; 13 bases align to TRBD2. The germline V gene has CDR1 SGHRS and CDR2 YFSETQ. V was clipped by 4 bases and J by 2 bases; unmatched bases: 4. The CDR3 runs to 16 residues.

The gene calls are TRBV5-4 and TRBJ2-6; 8 bases are a match to TRBD2. The V gene end was trimmed by 4 bases and the J gene end by 0 bases; junction bases not matched to a gene: 3. Germline V lookup: CDR1 SGHNT, CDR2 YYREEE (reference sequence). The CDR3 has 16 amino acids. The CDR3 DNA is TGTGCCAGCAGCCGGGAGGGCCGCTCTGGGGCCAACGTCCTGACTTTC. Translated, it gives CASSREGRSGANVLTF.

The V and J genes are TRBV30 and TRBJ1-5, with D tentatively TRBD1 (6 bases). Germline CDR1 is GTSNPN and CDR2 is SVGIG (reference sequence). This CDR3 contains 13 residues. Trimming took off 0 bases at V and 6 bases at J, with 9 bases between the two ends. In DNA form, the CDR3 reads TGTGCCTGGAGTGTAGAAGGGGGTCAGCCCCAGCATTTT. Protein product: CAWSVEGGQPQHF.

The V gene is TRBV10-3, the J gene TRBJ1-1, with D perhaps matching TRBD1 (5 bases). Trimming removed 8 bases at V and 5 bases at J, with 15 bases between. Germline values: CDR1 ENHRY, CDR2 SYGVKD. The CDR3 totals 13 residues. The chain's CDR3 is CAIGEGRGTEAFF. The CDR3 DNA reads TGTGCCATCGGAGAGGGGAGGGGAACTGAAGCTTTCTTT.

V is TRBV3-1 (or the pseudogene TRBV3-2) and J is TRBJ2-2, with a tentative D call TRBD1 (6 bases). CDR1 and CDR2 (germline): LGHDT, YNNKEL (reference sequence). Trimming cost V 2 bases and J 6 bases, with 7 bases left between them. The CDR3 runs 13 residues. The CDR3 reads CASSQTGPGELFF. The CDR3 region has the DNA TGTGCCAGCAGCCAAACAGGGCCCGGGGAGCTGTTTTTT.

The chain recombines TRBV10-1 with TRBJ2-3, with 9 positions matching TRBD1. The length of the CDR3 is 14 residues. With V trimmed by 8 bases and J by 5 bases, 8 bases remained unmatched. Germline loops: CDR1 WNHNN, CDR2 SYGVQD (reference sequence). CDR3 in DNA: TGCGCCAGCCAAAAGGGACAGGGAGAAGATACGCAGTATTTT. Protein: CASQKGQGEDTQYF.